A single sample is the source of the 21 T cell receptor beta chains below, sequenced in a study of shared clonotypes between healthy human individuals. Cells designated naive CD8 were CD45RO-negative and were positively selected for CCR7, with terminally differentiated effector memory CD45RA+ cells excluded. TCRdb's table, derived via immunoSEQ multiplex PCR, lists solely in-frame clones and lacks some. The sample comprises some 2 million clones, approximately 94% of which are singletons, and roughly 1% rests with the top ten. Sequenced sample: naive CD8+ T cells sorted from blood. All receptors come from a man aged 18 to 29 in good health.

The rearrangement links TRBV11-2 to TRBJ1-6; unclear D gene. Trimming removed 0 bases from V and 8 bases from J, with 11 bases in between. The CDR3 has 15 amino acids. From germline, CDR1 is SGHAT and CDR2 FQNNGV. CDR3: CASSLDGTAYSPLHF. The CDR3 nucleotides are TGTGCCAGCAGCTTAGATGGAACAGCCTATTCACCCCTCCACTTT.

The chain links TRBV2 to TRBJ1-5; D gene uncertain. This CDR3 region has 11 residues. Germline V CDR1 and CDR2: SNHLY, FYNNEI. Between the trimmed V and J ends, which lost 4 bases and 12 bases, there was a span of 10 bases. For the CDR3, the DNA is TGTGCCAGCAGTGGAGCCGAGTTCCAGCATTTT. Amino acid sequence: CASSGAEFQHF.

This clone was observed a single time. The chain has TRBV14 and TRBJ2-7; D ambiguous. CDR3 length: 15 residues. Deletions cut 2 bases from V and 3 bases from J, with 14 bases between. CDR1 and CDR2 (germline): SGHDN, FVKESK. CDR3 amino acids: CASSQPGPQDYEQYF. The CDR3 nucleotides are TGTGCCAGCAGCCAACCGGGTCCCCAGGACTACGAGCAGTACTTC. Drawing the rest from reference TRBV14 and TRBJ2-7, the complete variable domain is EAGVTQFPSHSVIEKGQTVTLRCDPISGHDNLYWYRRVMGKEIKFLLHFVKESKQDESGMPNNRFLAERTGGTYSTLKVQPAELEDSGVYFCASSQPGPQDYEQYFGPGTRLTVT.

J is TRBJ2-5 and V is TRBV13; perhaps D is TRBD1 or TRBD2 (6 bases each). Deletions cut 5 bases from V and 1 base from J, with 11 bases between. The CDR3 spans 14 residues. The germline V gene encodes CDR1 PRHDT and CDR2 FYEKMQ (reference sequence). DNA of the CDR3: TGTGCCAGCAGCCGAGGGGGAGGCCAAGAGACCCAGTACTTC. Translating it yields CASSRGGGQETQYF.

This clone has a handful of counts. This chain joins TRBV30 and TRBJ1-1, with D uncertain. This CDR3 comprises 15 residues. Germline V gene data show CDR1 as GTSNPN and CDR2 as SVGIG (reference sequence). V lost 2 bases, J lost 0 bases, and 13 bases lay in between. The CDR3 nucleotides read TGTGCCTGGAGTCCCACGACCGTCATGAACACTGAAGCTTTCTTT. This translates into CAWSPTTVMNTEAFF.

This rearrangement joins TRBV5-6 to TRBJ2-7; perhaps TRBD1 as D (6 bases). V shed 3 bases and J shed 6 bases, with 13 bases lying between them. The CDR3 loop spans 13 amino acids. Germline CDR1 reads SGHDT; CDR2 reads YYEEEE. Here the CDR3 DNA reads TGTGCCAGCAGCTCTACAGGGAACGGCGAGCAGTACTTC. Encoded protein: CASSSTGNGEQYF.

The rearrangement links TRBV2 to TRBJ2-3; D uncertain. The CDR3 contains 15 residues. V gave up 2 bases and J gave up 1 base, with 10 bases separating them. The germline gives CDR1 SNHLY, CDR2 FYNNEI. The CDR3 region is CASSERLEGTDTQYF. The CDR3 bases are TGTGCCAGCAGTGAACGTCTAGAGGGCACAGATACGCAGTATTTT.

This clone was picked up one time. The chain has TRBV7-9 and TRBJ2-7; D remains ambiguous. V was cut by 2 bases and J by 3 bases, with 11 bases left in between. Germline CDR1 is SEHNR and CDR2 is FQNEAQ (reference sequence). The CDR3 runs 14 residues. CDR3 sequence (DNA): TGTGCCAGCAGCTTAACCTACAGAGACTACGAGCAGTACTTC. This sequence encodes CASSLTYRDYEQYF.

V gene TRBV4-1 combines with J gene TRBJ2-1, with 12 positions matching TRBD2. Unmatched junction bases numbered 6, after V lost 3 bases and J lost 6 bases. Germline V gene sequence: CDR1 MGHRA, CDR2 YSYEKL. This CDR3 spans 16 amino acids. CDR3 loop: CASSHRLAGATNEQFF. The CDR3 DNA follows: TGCGCCAGCAGCCACCGACTAGCGGGAGCTACCAATGAGCAGTTCTTC.

Regarding this clone: This sample includes further DNA sequences coding for the same CDR3. This chain joins TRBV9 and TRBJ1-1; D might be TRBD1 (5 bases). Germline V gene sequence: CDR1 SGDLS, CDR2 YYNGEE. V lost 0 bases and J 1 base, leaving 7 bases between the germline ends. The CDR3 extends over 14 amino acids. In nucleotides, the CDR3 is TGTGCCAGCAGCGTAGGGGGCCAGAACACTGAAGCTTTCTTT. Protein sequence: CASSVGGQNTEAFF.

This sequence joins TRBV4-1 and TRBJ2-1, with D possibly TRBD1 on 5 matching bases. V dropped 2 bases and J dropped 8 bases, with 10 bases sitting between them. Germline V gene sequence: CDR1 MGHRA, CDR2 YSYEKL. This CDR3 is built from 13 residues. CDR3 loop: CASSQRGFDEQFF. CDR3 nucleotides: TGCGCCAGCAGCCAAAGGGGCTTCGATGAGCAGTTCTTC.

The CDR3 region is CAWSTGLGDTEAFF. CDR3 coding DNA: TGTGCCTGGTCGACAGGGTTGGGGGACACTGAAGCTTTCTTT. The V and J genes are TRBV30 and TRBJ1-1; 7 bases are a match to TRBD1. Germline CDR1 is GTSNPN and CDR2 is SVGIG (reference sequence). V shed 5 bases, J shed 3 bases, and the junction held 9 bases outside the gene matches. There are 14 residues in the CDR3.

This chain links TRBV27 with TRBJ2-7; D uncertain. There are 12 residues in the CDR3. V was cut by 5 bases and J by 10 bases, with 15 bases left in between. From germline, CDR1 is MNHEY and CDR2 SMNVEV (reference sequence). The CDR3 bases are TGTGCCAGCAGTCCGTACAGAGACCCCCAGTACTTC. It is translated as CASSPYRDPQYF.

The V and J genes are TRBV28 and TRBJ2-3, with no clear D. Germline CDR1 is MDHEN and CDR2 is SYDVKM. V shed 2 bases and J shed 2 bases, with 8 bases lying between them. The CDR3 runs to 14 residues. The CDR3 spells CASSLGVATDTQYF. The CDR3 nucleotides are TGTGCCAGCAGTTTAGGGGTCGCCACAGATACGCAGTATTTT. The full variable domain, in which reference TRBV28 and TRBJ2-3 provide the parts outside the CDR3, is DVKVTQSSRYLVKRTGEKVFLECVQDMDHENMFWYRQDPGLGLRLIYFSYDVKMKEKGDIPEGYSVSREKKERFSLILESASTNQTSMYLCASSLGVATDTQYFGPGTRLTVL.

The J gene is TRBJ2-2, the V gene TRBV28; 10 bases are a match to TRBD1. Germline values: CDR1 MDHEN, CDR2 SYDVKM. This CDR3 is built from 17 residues. V lost 3 bases and J lost 6; bases outside the gene matches: 10. The CDR3 sequence is CASSFHPGTGDSGELFF. The DNA for the CDR3 is TGTGCCAGCAGTTTTCACCCCGGGACAGGGGATTCCGGGGAGCTGTTTTTT.

The chain uses TRBV2 and TRBJ2-1; TRBD2 aligns across 7 bases. V was clipped by 11 bases and J by 1 base; unmatched bases: 8. The germline CDR1 and CDR2 sequences are SNHLY and FYNNEI. The CDR3 has 14 residues. The CDR3 sequence: CAGGGAESYNEQFF. CDR3 sequence (DNA): TGTGCCGGGGGAGGGGCGGAATCCTACAATGAGCAGTTCTTC.

The chain couples TRBV10-1 to TRBJ2-1; the match to TRBD2 covers 8 bases. After removal of 3 bases from V and 8 bases from J, the junction contained 6 bases not matched to a gene. Germline values: CDR1 WNHNN, CDR2 SYGVQD (reference sequence). The CDR3 has 14 amino acids. CDR3 sequence (DNA): TGCGCCAGCAGTGACCGGGGGGGCGTGGATGAGCAGTTCTTC. It specifies CASSDRGGVDEQFF.

The chain carries TRBV28 and TRBJ2-7; D is perhaps TRBD2 (5 bases). The CDR3 sequence is 13 residues long. V was trimmed by 5 bases and J by 6 bases, leaving 14 bases between them. CDR1 is MDHEN, CDR2 SYDVKM, per germline. The DNA for the CDR3 is TGTGCCAGCAGTAACCCCCCGGGAACCGAGCAGTACTTC. Its translation is CASSNPPGTEQYF.

The gene calls are TRBV29-1 and TRBJ2-1, with 13 bases identical to TRBD2. The CDR3 totals 17 residues. CDR1 SQVTM and CDR2 ANQGSEA come from the germline V gene. Trimming at V came to 0 bases and at J to 5 bases, leaving 7 bases not matched to a gene. This CDR3 is CSVEDRLAGGRDNEQFF. The DNA for the CDR3 is TGCAGCGTTGAAGATCGACTAGCGGGAGGCCGAGACAATGAGCAGTTCTTC.

This chain links TRBV6-6 with TRBJ2-1; D is perhaps TRBD2 (5 bases). Trimming pared 2 bases from V and 9 bases from J, leaving 20 bases between. The CDR3 loop spans 16 amino acids. Germline lookup yields CDR1 MNHNY and CDR2 SVGAGI (reference sequence). CDR3 in amino acids: CASSYHGLPAVPEQFF. Here the CDR3 DNA reads TGTGCCAGCAGTTACCACGGACTCCCGGCAGTTCCTGAGCAGTTCTTC.

The chain links TRBV10-1 to TRBJ2-1; the D is unclear. This CDR3 is 16 amino acids long. Trimming left V 6 bases short and J 6 bases short, with 21 bases between. Germline V gene sequence: CDR1 WNHNN, CDR2 SYGVQD (reference sequence). Here the CDR3 reads CASSDVRVGSGNEQFF. DNA of the CDR3: TGCGCCAGCAGCGACGTTAGGGTAGGGTCGGGCAATGAGCAGTTCTTC.